What follows are 27 T cell receptor beta chains derived from one specimen sequenced in a study of blood T cells in healthy people across ages. The use of a sample-barcoded 5' primer and a J-beta primer mix characterized a second PCR of roughly 6 to 12 cycles. A single record per CDR3 protein comes from TCRdb applying MiXCR to the 5' RACE reads. The sample lists over a million distinct CDR3 sequences; roughly 64% were seen once. Sequenced sample: blood. These TCRs come from a man younger than 35 in good health.

This chain links TRBV20-1 with TRBJ2-7; the D is unclear. Germline lookup yields CDR1 DFQATT and CDR2 SNEGSKA (reference sequence). The CDR3 loop spans 15 amino acids. Between the trimmed V and J ends, which lost 1 base and 0 bases, there was a span of 13 bases. CDR3 DNA: TGCAGTGCTAGAGTTCACACTGTATACTCCTACGAGCAGTACTTC. Protein: CSARVHTVYSYEQYF.

This clonotype was seen repeatedly, ten times or more. CDR3 amino acids: CSARDQGGTDTQYF. The CDR3 nucleotides read TGCAGTGCTAGAGATCAAGGGGGCACAGATACGCAGTATTTT. The chain couples TRBV20-1 to TRBJ2-3, with D perhaps TRBD1 (5 bases). The V gene's germline CDR1 is DFQATT and CDR2 SNEGSKA (reference sequence). V was trimmed by 0 bases and J by 1 base, leaving 8 bases between them. The CDR3 extends over 14 amino acids.

The chain carries TRBV6-5 and TRBJ1-2; TRBD1 agrees at 7 bases. The V segment lost 2 bases and the J segment 2 bases; nucleotides outside the gene matches: 8. The germline CDR1 and CDR2 sequences are MNHEY and SVGAGI. The CDR3 has 16 residues. CDR3 residues: CASSYGRGRGNYGYTF. The CDR3 DNA sequence: TGTGCCAGCAGTTACGGGCGGGGCAGGGGGAACTATGGCTACACCTTC.

Here the CDR3 reads CASNAGTAFTQPQHF. CDR3 sequence (DNA): TGTGCCAGCAACGCCGGGACAGCTTTTACCCAGCCCCAGCATTTT. The chain uses TRBV6-5 and TRBJ1-5; TRBD1 matches 7 bases. Germline V lookup: CDR1 MNHEY, CDR2 SVGAGI. V shed 7 bases, J shed 7 bases, and the junction held 13 bases outside the gene matches. The CDR3 loop spans 15 amino acids.

This clonotype has only a few counts. The chain combines TRBV10-2 with TRBJ1-4; unclear D gene. CDR3 length: 13 amino acids. Germline V lookup: CDR1 WSHSY, CDR2 SAAADI. V was cut by 6 bases and J by 7 bases, with 12 bases left in between. The CDR3 sequence: CASRPPNGEKLFF. The CDR3 region has the DNA TGCGCCAGCAGGCCCCCCAATGGTGAAAAACTGTTTTTT.

This chain links TRBV2 with TRBJ2-1; D not resolved. Looked up from germline, CDR1 is SNHLY and CDR2 is FYNNEI. This CDR3 spans 10 amino acids. V lost 7 bases and J 15 bases, leaving 13 bases between the germline ends. This chain's CDR3 is CASTRRPAFF. The CDR3 DNA is TGTGCCAGCACTAGGAGACCCGCGTTCTTC.

The chain is built from TRBV28 and TRBJ2-7; no firm D call. Germline V gene sequence: CDR1 MDHEN, CDR2 SYDVKM. Trimming removed 10 bases from V and 7 bases from J, with 17 bases in between. The CDR3 is 12 amino acids. The DNA of the CDR3 is TGTGCCACCCACCGACCCGGGTTAGAGCAGTACTTC. It specifies CATHRPGLEQYF.

The genes are TRBV20-1 and TRBJ2-4; TRBD2 matches at 9 bases. The J call may be incorrect, as the DNA end agrees better with TRBJ2-7. Per the germline V gene, CDR1 is DFQATT and CDR2 is SNEGSKA (reference sequence). This CDR3 contains 15 residues. In nucleotides, the CDR3 is TGCAGTGCTAGAGTTAGCGGGAGTATAGTCAACGAGCAGTACTTC. Amino acid sequence: CSARVSGSIVNEQYF.

This clonotype was found a few times. The chain links TRBV4-2 to TRBJ2-5; a possible D gene is TRBD2 (7 bases). CDR3 length equals 16 residues. Germline lookup yields CDR1 LGHNA and CDR2 YNFKEQ. V was cut by 3 bases and J by 9 bases, with 23 bases left in between. CDR3 DNA: TGTGCCAGCAGCCAGCTAAGCGGGATCTCCAACAGGGCCCAGTACTTC. Protein sequence: CASSQLSGISNRAQYF.

The chain recombines TRBV20-1 with TRBJ2-7; weak D call: TRBD1 (5 bases). The CDR3 extends over 11 amino acids. The germline V gene encodes CDR1 DFQATT and CDR2 SNEGSKA (reference sequence). Trimming shortened V by 6 bases and J by 6 bases, and 12 bases separated the two germline ends. CDR3 coding DNA: TGCAGTGCCAGTAGGGGAACCGAGCAGTACTTC. Protein sequence: CSASRGTEQYF.

The chain carries TRBV19 and TRBJ1-1; a possible D gene is TRBD1 (6 bases). This CDR3 comprises 14 residues. Germline assignment: CDR1 LNHDA and CDR2 SQIVND (reference sequence). The germline V and J ends were trimmed by 4 bases and 4 bases, with 13 bases remaining between them. The CDR3 protein is CASSTPGASTEAFF. CDR3 bases: TGTGCCAGTAGTACGCCGGGGGCGTCCACTGAAGCTTTCTTT.

This sequence joins TRBV4-3 and TRBJ2-3; TRBD2 aligns across 9 bases. V trimming: 2 bases; J trimming: 2 bases; junction bases outside the gene matches: 11. CDR1 is LGHNA and CDR2 is YSLEER in the germline V gene. This CDR3 spans 18 amino acids. The CDR3: CASSQTLGSGGNTDTQYF. The CDR3 DNA follows: TGCGCCAGCAGCCAAACCCTAGGCAGCGGGGGGAACACAGATACGCAGTATTTT.

This clonotype was counted between two and nine times. This chain links TRBV13 with TRBJ2-7; 7 bases match TRBD1. The DNA end favors TRBJ2-5, so the J call may be wrong. Germline CDR1 PRHDT, CDR2 FYEKMQ (reference sequence). CDR3 length equals 13 residues. The CDR3 protein is CASRRDSAETQYF. CDR3 coding DNA: TGTGCCAGCAGGAGGGACAGTGCGGAGACCCAGTACTTC.

The CDR3 loop is CASSLFVGGPVSTYEQYF. CDR3 DNA sequence: TGCGCCAGCAGCTTGTTTGTCGGGGGGCCCGTTTCGACCTACGAGCAGTACTTC. V and J are TRBV5-1 and TRBJ2-7; possible D gene TRBD2, 7 bases. The germline V gene encodes CDR1 SGHRS and CDR2 YFSETQ. With 1 base removed from V and 2 bases from J, the gap between germline ends came to 22 bases. This CDR3 contains 18 residues.

CDR3 protein: CSASSGGRLGDTQYF. CDR3 DNA sequence: TGCAGTGCTAGCTCCGGCGGGAGGTTAGGAGATACGCAGTATTTT. The chain employs TRBV20-1 and TRBJ2-3; 8 bases map to TRBD2. Germline V CDR1 and CDR2: DFQATT, SNEGSKA (reference sequence). This CDR3 contains 15 residues. The J segment lost 5 bases and the V segment lost 3 bases, leaving 10 bases of the junction unmatched.

J is TRBJ2-7 and V is TRBV29-1; 8 nucleotides line up with TRBD1. The CDR3 is made up of 13 amino acids. Germline V gives CDR1 SQVTM, CDR2 ANQGSEA. V shed 6 bases, J shed 5 bases, and the junction held 9 bases outside the gene matches. DNA for the CDR3: TGCAGCGTAGGGACAGGTTCTATCCACGAGCAGTACTTC. It codes for CSVGTGSIHEQYF.

The genes are TRBV29-1 and TRBJ2-3; TRBD2 matches at 7 bases. The CDR3 runs 13 residues. V lost 2 bases, J lost 5 bases, and 4 bases stayed unmatched. CDR1 is SQVTM, CDR2 ANQGSEA, per germline. For the CDR3, the DNA is TGCAGCGTTGAAACAGCGGGGAAAGATACGCAGTATTTT. Translated: CSVETAGKDTQYF.

This chain uses TRBV7-9 with TRBJ1-2; D not resolved. Germline V lookup: CDR1 SEHNR, CDR2 FQNEAQ (reference sequence). This CDR3 is 14 amino acids long. V was cut by 8 bases and J by 8 bases, with 21 bases left in between. The CDR3 loop reads CASGMDSSLRGYTF. DNA of the CDR3: TGTGCCAGCGGGATGGACTCCTCTTTAAGAGGCTACACCTTC.

There are many counts of this clonotype. CDR3 nucleotides: TGTGCCAGCAGTGAGGAGCGGGAATCAGAGACCCAGTACTTC. Translating it yields CASSEERESETQYF. V and J are TRBV2 and TRBJ2-5; TRBD2 agrees at 7 bases. The CDR3 has 14 residues. The J segment lost 4 bases and the V segment lost 3 bases, leaving 5 bases of the junction unmatched. Germline assignment: CDR1 SNHLY and CDR2 FYNNEI.

The CDR3 DNA reads as TGTGCCACCAGGAGGGGGACCTCCTACGAGCAGTACTTC. This translates into CATRRGTSYEQYF. The chain employs TRBV15 and TRBJ2-7, with D tentatively TRBD1 (6 bases). Germline V gives CDR1 LNHNV, CDR2 YYDKDF (reference sequence). Trimming left V 6 bases short and J 0 bases short, with 9 bases between. The CDR3 contains 13 residues.

This chain uses TRBV7-9 with TRBJ2-7; the D is unclear. The CDR3 consists of 13 residues. Germline CDR1 SEHNR, CDR2 FQNEAQ (reference sequence). Trimming removed 1 base at V and 3 bases at J, with 7 bases between. The CDR3 spells CASSLENNYEQYF. The CDR3 DNA reads as TGTGCCAGCAGCTTAGAGAACAACTACGAGCAGTACTTC. Using reference TRBV7-9 and TRBJ2-7 for the parts outside the CDR3, the full variable domain is DTGVSQNPRHKITKRGQNVTFRCDPISEHNRLYWYRQTLGQGPEFLTYFQNEAQLEKSRLLSDRFSAERPKGSFSTLEIQRTEQGDSAMYLCASSLENNYEQYFGPGTRLTVT.

CDR3 DNA: TGTGCCAGCAGCTTAGACCCGTGGGGGGGCACAGATACGCAGTATTTT. Translated: CASSLDPWGGTDTQYF. V gene TRBV7-2 combines with J gene TRBJ2-3; a possible D gene is TRBD2 (6 bases). This CDR3 is 16 amino acids long. Trimming left V 1 base short and J 1 base short, with 12 bases between. Germline V lookup: CDR1 SGHTA, CDR2 FQGNSA.

CDR3 sequence (DNA): TGTGCCAGCAGTTGGGGTAGGGCTGGAACCCATAAGCAGTTCTTC. It codes for CASSWGRAGTHKQFF. The chain combines TRBV27 with TRBJ2-5; D unresolved. The DNA end favors TRBJ2-1, so the J call may be wrong. Germline CDR1 MNHEY, CDR2 SMNVEV (reference sequence). The CDR3 totals 15 residues.

This clonotype was seen just once. This chain connects TRBV20-1 to TRBJ1-2, with a weak D call TRBD1 (5 bases). The V end was cut by 0 bases, the J end by 4 bases, with 12 bases between. The CDR3 covers 14 residues. Germline CDR1 is DFQATT and CDR2 is SNEGSKA (reference sequence). The DNA for the CDR3 is TGCAGTGCTAGAGATTTGGGGCAGCCCTATGGCTACACCTTC. Translation: CSARDLGQPYGYTF.

This clonotype was seen more than once but under ten times. The chain uses TRBV7-2 and TRBJ2-7, with 8 positions matching TRBD2. The germline V gene encodes CDR1 SGHTA and CDR2 FQGNSA. V trimming: 0 bases; J trimming: 6 bases; junction bases outside the gene matches: 7. This CDR3 has 15 residues. In DNA, the CDR3 is TGTGCCAGCAGCTTAGCGGCAGCGGGAGTTTCCGAGCAGTACTTC. It translates to CASSLAAAGVSEQYF.

This clonotype came up a few times. The CDR3 is CASSFIGVEQYF. In DNA form, the CDR3 reads TGTGCCAGCAGTTTTATCGGGGTTGAGCAGTACTTC. The V and J genes are TRBV27 and TRBJ2-7; a possible D gene is TRBD2 (5 bases). The germline V gene encodes CDR1 MNHEY and CDR2 SMNVEV (reference sequence). This CDR3 region has 12 residues. The V end was cut by 3 bases, the J end by 7 bases, with 10 bases between.

This chain joins TRBV20-1 and TRBJ2-7; 8 nucleotides line up with TRBD2. CDR3 size: 15 residues. Unmatched junction bases numbered 7, after V lost 3 bases and J lost 0 bases. Germline assignment: CDR1 DFQATT and CDR2 SNEGSKA (reference sequence). CDR3 bases: TGCAGTGCTAGCATACTAGCGGTAAGCTCCTACGAGCAGTACTTC. It yields the protein CSASILAVSSYEQYF.